This is a list of T cell receptor beta chains from one sample in a study of cytomegalovirus exposure and HLA in healthy donors. The method was immunoSEQ multiplex PCR; TCRdb's version includes in-frame clones alone and lacks a portion of them. The sample has tens of thousands of clones; approximately 75% are singletons. Sequenced: PBMCs. The source is a middle-aged woman in good health and CMV-seronegative. Both conserved end residues are part of each CDR3. The D gene is left open where the match is weak. Clone size, where shown, is once, few, many, or a class for clones that have expanded.

V gene: TRBV7-9; J gene: TRBJ1-2; clone size: .; D gene: TRBD1; CDR3 DNA: TGTGCCAGCAGCTTATCCGGGGACAGTAGCTTTGCCTATGGCTACACCTTC; CDR3 protein: CASSLSGDSSFAYGYTF
V gene: TRBV30; J gene: TRBJ1-2; clone size: .; D gene: .; CDR3 DNA: TGTGCCTGGACCAGCCGTCGGGGGGCGGGGGGCTACACCTTC; CDR3 protein: CAWTSRRGAGGYTF
V gene: TRBV13; J gene: TRBJ1-1; clone size: .; D gene: .; CDR3 DNA: TGTGCCAGCAGCACCAGGGTTCGCACTGAAGCTTTCTTT; CDR3 protein: CASSTRVRTEAFF
V gene: TRBV7-6; J gene: TRBJ1-1; clone size: once; D gene: .; CDR3 DNA: TGTGCCAGCAGCCCAGGACGGGGAACTAACACTGAAGCTTTCTTT; CDR3 protein: CASSPGRGTNTEAFF
V gene: TRBV11-2; J gene: TRBJ1-5; clone size: .; D gene: TRBD1; CDR3 DNA: TGTGCCAGCAGCTTAGATGGCAGGGGGATCAATCAGCCCCAGCATTTT; CDR3 protein: CASSLDGRGINQPQHF
V gene: TRBV29-1; J gene: TRBJ1-1; clone size: .; D gene: TRBD1; CDR3 DNA: TGCAGCGTGGCCGGGACAGGGGCGGGCACTGAAGCTTTCTTT; CDR3 protein: CSVAGTGAGTEAFF
V gene: TRBV19; J gene: TRBJ1-4; clone size: .; D gene: .; CDR3 DNA: TGTGCCAGTAGTACTAACACAAGACAGGAAATTAATGAAAAACTGTTTTTT; CDR3 protein: CASSTNTRQEINEKLFF
V gene: TRBV15; J gene: TRBJ1-5; clone size: once; D gene: .; CDR3 DNA: TGTGCCACCAGCTGGCAGGGTCAGCCCCAGCATTTT; CDR3 protein: CATSWQGQPQHF
V gene: TRBV5-1; J gene: TRBJ2-7; clone size: .; D gene: .; CDR3 DNA: TGCGCCAGCAGCGCGTATGGTTCCTACGAGCAGTACTTC; CDR3 protein: CASSAYGSYEQYF
V gene: TRBV4-1; J gene: TRBJ2-4; clone size: once; D gene: .; CDR3 DNA: TGCGCCAGCAGCCAAGTTACCCTCGGGCGGGGAAACATTCAGTACTTC; CDR3 protein: CASSQVTLGRGNIQYF
V gene: TRBV5-1; J gene: TRBJ2-5; clone size: .; D gene: TRBD1; CDR3 DNA: TGCGCCAGCACCACGACAGGGCAAGAGACCCAGTACTTC; CDR3 protein: CASTTTGQETQYF
V gene: TRBV30; J gene: TRBJ2-3; clone size: few; D gene: .; CDR3 DNA: TGTGCCTGGAGTGTAGGGGCAGAAGATACGCAGTATTTT; CDR3 protein: CAWSVGAEDTQYF
V gene: TRBV6-5; J gene: TRBJ2-3; clone size: .; D gene: TRBD2; CDR3 DNA: TGTGCCAGCAGCCGTGGGGGGGTCACAGATACGCAGTATTTT; CDR3 protein: CASSRGGVTDTQYF
V gene: TRBV7-2; J gene: TRBJ2-2; clone size: .; D gene: .; CDR3 DNA: TGTGCCAGCAGCTTAGTTCCAAATTCGCGTACCGGGGAGCTGTTTTTT; CDR3 protein: CASSLVPNSRTGELFF
V gene: TRBV30; J gene: TRBJ1-5; clone size: .; D gene: TRBD1; CDR3 DNA: TGTGCCTGGAATACAGACAGGGGCACTCAGCCCCAGCATTTT; CDR3 protein: CAWNTDRGTQPQHF
V gene: TRBV7-9; J gene: TRBJ1-1; clone size: once; D gene: .; CDR3 DNA: TGTGCCAGCAGCCCGGGAGAATGGGGCACTGAAGCTTTCTTT; CDR3 protein: CASSPGEWGTEAFF
V gene: TRBV19; J gene: TRBJ1-4; clone size: .; D gene: TRBD1; CDR3 DNA: TGTGCCAGTAGTTTGGGACAGTATGAAAAACTGTTTTTT; CDR3 protein: CASSLGQYEKLFF
V gene: TRBV7-2; J gene: TRBJ1-1; clone size: .; D gene: TRBD1; CDR3 DNA: TGTGCCAGCAGCTTGACAGGGGTCCACACTGAAGCTTTCTTT; CDR3 protein: CASSLTGVHTEAFF
V gene: TRBV9; J gene: TRBJ1-4; clone size: .; D gene: TRBD1; CDR3 DNA: TGTGCCAGCAGCGAGGGACAGGGGGCAGGAAAACTGTTTTTT; CDR3 protein: CASSEGQGAGKLFF
V gene: TRBV30; J gene: TRBJ1-4; clone size: .; D gene: .; CDR3 DNA: TGTGCCTGGAGTCAGGGGTTCGGTGAAAAACTGTTTTTT; CDR3 protein: CAWSQGFGEKLFF
V gene: TRBV5-1; J gene: TRBJ1-2; clone size: .; D gene: .; CDR3 DNA: TGCGCCAGCAGCTTGGGAACGGTCCAGGGAGGATACGGCGGCTACACCTTC; CDR3 protein: CASSLGTVQGGYGGYTF
V gene: TRBV30; J gene: TRBJ1-2; clone size: .; D gene: TRBD1; CDR3 DNA: TGTGCCTGTCCTGAGGGACAGCGATCCCATGGCTACACCTTC; CDR3 protein: CACPEGQRSHGYTF
V gene: TRBV6-5; J gene: TRBJ2-3; clone size: few; D gene: .; CDR3 DNA: TGTGCCAGCGGGCGTTTCACAGATACGCAGTATTTT; CDR3 protein: CASGRFTDTQYF
V gene: TRBV19; J gene: TRBJ2-7; clone size: few; D gene: .; CDR3 DNA: TGTGCCAGTAGTATAGCACAGTTACCTACCTACGAGCAGTACTTC; CDR3 protein: CASSIAQLPTYEQYF
V gene: TRBV4-2; J gene: TRBJ2-2; clone size: .; D gene: .; CDR3 DNA: TGTGCCAGCAGCCAAGATTTGACCAGGGACACCGGGGAGCTGTTTTTT; CDR3 protein: CASSQDLTRDTGELFF
V gene: TRBV7-9; J gene: TRBJ1-2; clone size: .; D gene: .; CDR3 DNA: TGTGCCAGCAGCTTAGGGAGCTATGGCTACACCTTC; CDR3 protein: CASSLGSYGYTF
V gene: TRBV9; J gene: TRBJ2-3; clone size: .; D gene: .; CDR3 DNA: TGTGCCAGCAGCCCAAACCACGGGGATACGCAGTATTTT; CDR3 protein: CASSPNHGDTQYF
V gene: TRBV28; J gene: TRBJ1-5; clone size: once; D gene: TRBD1; CDR3 DNA: TGTGCCAGCAGTTACAGGGGGGCTGAAAGCAATCAGCCCCAGCATTTT; CDR3 protein: CASSYRGAESNQPQHF
V gene: TRBV7-2; J gene: TRBJ1-5; clone size: .; D gene: .; CDR3 DNA: TGTGCCAGCAGCTTAGATGGGGCTCAGCCCCAGCATTTT; CDR3 protein: CASSLDGAQPQHF
V gene: TRBV4-2; J gene: TRBJ2-3; clone size: .; D gene: TRBD2; CDR3 DNA: TGTGCCAGCAGCCAGGCCTTCATGGGGACTAGCGTTGGGAAAACAGATACGCAGTATTTT; CDR3 protein: CASSQAFMGTSVGKTDTQYF
V gene: TRBV5-1; J gene: TRBJ2-3; clone size: .; D gene: TRBD2; CDR3 DNA: TGCGCCAGCAGCTCTTTAGCGGGGGGGATCGCAGATACGCAGTATTTT; CDR3 protein: CASSSLAGGIADTQYF
V gene: TRBV6-1; J gene: TRBJ1-1; clone size: .; D gene: .; CDR3 DNA: TGTGCCAGCAGTGAAGCCCACGCGGGGGTGACTGAAGCTTTCTTT; CDR3 protein: CASSEAHAGVTEAFF
V gene: TRBV9; J gene: TRBJ2-1; clone size: once; D gene: TRBD2; CDR3 DNA: TGTGCCAGCAGCGTTAGCGGGGGGTCCAGCTATGAGCAGTTCTTC; CDR3 protein: CASSVSGGSSYEQFF
V gene: TRBV30; J gene: TRBJ2-7; clone size: .; D gene: TRBD1; CDR3 DNA: TGTGCCTCACCGGGACAGGGGGTCGAGCAGTACTTC; CDR3 protein: CASPGQGVEQYF
V gene: TRBV6-5; J gene: TRBJ2-3; clone size: .; D gene: TRBD1; CDR3 DNA: TGTGCCAGCAGTGTCCGGGACAGGTACACGGATACGCAGTATTTT; CDR3 protein: CASSVRDRYTDTQYF
V gene: TRBV5-4; J gene: TRBJ2-1; clone size: .; D gene: TRBD2; CDR3 DNA: TGTGCCAGCAGCTTGGGTCGGGGGGGTTACAATGAGCAGTTCTTC; CDR3 protein: CASSLGRGGYNEQFF
V gene: TRBV19; J gene: TRBJ1-5; clone size: .; D gene: TRBD1; CDR3 DNA: TGTGCCAGTGTCCGGACAGGGACTTTTGTGGGCAATCAGCCCCAGCATTTT; CDR3 protein: CASVRTGTFVGNQPQHF
V gene: TRBV6-5; J gene: TRBJ1-3; clone size: .; D gene: TRBD1; CDR3 DNA: TGTGCCAGCAGTCCGGACAGGGCCTCTGGAAACACCATATATTTT; CDR3 protein: CASSPDRASGNTIYF
V gene: TRBV4-1; J gene: TRBJ2-5; clone size: .; D gene: .; CDR3 DNA: TGCGCCAGCAGCCAAGAGGAGCGAGCAGCGACCCAGTACTTC; CDR3 protein: CASSQEERAATQYF
V gene: TRBV7-9; J gene: TRBJ2-1; clone size: few; D gene: .; CDR3 DNA: TGTGCCAGCAGCTTATCGGCCTACAATGAGCAGTTCTTC; CDR3 protein: CASSLSAYNEQFF
V gene: TRBV4-3; J gene: TRBJ2-7; clone size: .; D gene: TRBD2; CDR3 DNA: TGCGCCAGCAGCCAAGATCCGCCTAGCGGGGGTTACGAGCAGTACTTC; CDR3 protein: CASSQDPPSGGYEQYF
V gene: TRBV13; J gene: TRBJ1-3; clone size: .; D gene: .; CDR3 DNA: TGTGCCAGCAGCCATACGGGGGGAAACACCATATATTTT; CDR3 protein: CASSHTGGNTIYF
V gene: TRBV5-4; J gene: TRBJ2-7; clone size: .; D gene: .; CDR3 DNA: TGTGCCAGCAGCGCGCGATCAGGGGTTGCCGAGCAGTACTTC; CDR3 protein: CASSARSGVAEQYF
V gene: TRBV10-3; J gene: TRBJ1-1; clone size: .; D gene: .; CDR3 DNA: TGTGCCATCAGTGAGTCCACAGGGCACACTGAAGCTTTCTTT; CDR3 protein: CAISESTGHTEAFF